Reported below is one T cell receptor beta chain. This CDR3 comprises 15 residues. V gave up 5 bases and J gave up 6 bases; unmatched junction bases: 8. Germline loops: CDR1 SEHNR, CDR2 FQNEAQ (reference sequence). Sequenced by immunoSEQ multiplex PCR; TCRdb stores in-frame clones only, minus some. Of 350,000 to 450,000 clones listed, about 85% are singletons. The data were obtained in a study of blood T cell repertoires in COVID-19. Looking at the study overall: The cDNA or gDNA used as material had been derived from T cells, B-cell-depleted T cells, or PBMCs.

Sequenced input: peripheral blood. The receptor comes from a woman between 18 and 30 years old with acute or convalescent COVID-19. The chain has TRBV7-9 and TRBJ1-5; 9 nucleotides align to TRBD1. In nucleotides, the CDR3 is TGTGCCAGCAGCCCGTGGGACAGGGTTGGTCAGCCCCAGCATTTT. Translated: CASSPWDRVGQPQHF.